The table lists the clone carrying this TCR beta chain with a count of one. The antigen remains undetermined. Recipients received nonmyeloablative bone marrow transplants from related graft donors, with transient mixed chimerism. These data originate in a study of Tregs in tolerant kidney transplant recipients. V lost 9 bases to trimming and J lost 4 bases; unmatched junction nucleotides: 15. Germline CDR1 LNHDA, CDR2 SQIVND (reference sequence). The CDR3 sequence is 16 residues long. Method: immunoSEQ multiplex PCR; TCRdb's copy keeps in-frame clones and lacks some. The data hold tens of thousands of clones, with over 85% observed a single time. Study results and caveats: Antigen-driven expansion was suggested because donor-specific Tregs expanded more than all Tregs in tolerant patients. No direct test of biological reproducibility was done here. For some patients, primers changed over time, blocking nucleotide-level comparison. The most relevant donor-specific Treg TCRbeta repertoire apparently came from expansion with activated donor B cells.

Here the sequenced sample was CD4+ T cells from blood (PBMCs), taken 12 months after the transplant. The chain is built from TRBV19 and TRBJ1-5, with 7 bases aligning to TRBD1. The receptor was derived from a human patient who received a combined kidney and bone marrow transplant. Some T cells here may be from the graft donor. The DNA for the CDR3 is TGTGCCAGCGGACATTTACAGGGGTTGGAAAATCAGCCCCAGCATTTT. Translating it yields CASGHLQGLENQPQHF.